These T cell receptor beta chains were read from a single sample in a study of technical replicates of blood from a handful of donors. Generated by immunoSEQ multiplex PCR, the TCRdb table keeps only in-frame clones and is missing some. The table has 80,000 or so clones, about 98% seen once. Sequencing was done on a sample of T cells isolated from PBMCs. All receptors derive from a human donor in good health. CDR3s include the opening cysteine and the closing phenylalanine or tryptophan. D genes are given only for firm matches. Size values are once, few and many counts, or a class for expanded clones, and some rows have none.

TRBJ1-1,-,TRBV7-6,-,15,CASSLLGASNTEAFF,TGTGCCAGCAGCCTCCTGGGGGCATCGAACACTGAAGCTTTCTTT
TRBJ2-1,-,TRBV5-1,TRBD2,17,CASSLGLAGGPIDEQFF,TGCGCCAGCAGCTTGGGACTAGCGGGAGGGCCGATCGATGAGCAGTTCTTC
TRBJ1-2,-,TRBV19,TRBD1,16,CASRNFRDRGRNGYTF,TGTGCCAGTAGAAACTTCCGGGACAGGGGGCGTAATGGCTACACCTTC
TRBJ2-5,-,TRBV14,-,14,CASSQQYREETQYF,TGTGCCAGCAGCCAACAGTACAGGGAAGAGACCCAGTACTTC
TRBJ1-6,-,TRBV2,TRBD1,17,CATGYLGTGTPNSPLHF,TGTGCCACAGGTTACCTAGGGACAGGGACCCCTAATTCACCCCTCCACTTT
TRBJ2-5,-,TRBV7-7,-,14,CASSLGGQQETQYF,TGTGCTAGCAGCTTAGGTGGGCAGCAAGAGACCCAGTACTTC
TRBJ2-7,-,TRBV7-2,TRBD1,15,CASSLRDRVSYEQYF,TGTGCCAGCAGCTTACGGGACAGGGTTTCGTACGAGCAGTACTTC
TRBJ1-1,-,TRBV5-1,-,15,CASSFYYLANTEAFF,TGCGCCAGCAGCTTTTATTACTTAGCGAACACTGAAGCTTTCTTT
TRBJ2-3,-,TRBV11-2,-,16,CASSPGLNRGTDTQYF,TGTGCCAGCAGCCCCGGCCTCAACCGGGGCACAGATACGCAGTATTTT
TRBJ2-5,once,TRBV4-1,TRBD2,18,CASSPLGGGRGGLETQYF,TGCGCCAGCAGCCCCCTAGGGGGCGGGCGGGGGGGGTTGGAGACCCAGTACTTC
TRBJ1-6,-,TRBV12-2,-,16,CASRFNPGQGNSPLHF,TGTGCAAGTCGCTTTAATCCAGGACAGGGCAATTCACCCCTCCACTTT
TRBJ2-5,-,TRBV10-3,-,12,CAISESRETQYF,TGTGCCATCAGTGAGTCCCGAGAGACCCAGTACTTC
TRBJ1-1,-,TRBV20-1,-,11,CSVDGAREAFF,TGCAGTGTAGATGGGGCCCGAGAAGCTTTCTTT